This T cell receptor (beta chain) is drawn from a study of beta chain features in type 1 diabetes. Study summary: Cell yields, gender and age were similar in healthy donors and patients. Regarding the study as a whole: When Type 1 diabetes patients were examined, their TCRB CDR3s proved moderately but significantly shorter in all four CD4+ subsets. Patients with type 1 diabetes showed fewer VDJ junction insertions and more deletions.

Isolated RNA was reverse transcribed in full, so expressed TCRB transcripts were sequenced. Produced via immunoSEQ multiplex PCR; TCRdb's table is partial and in-frame only. Of about 260,000 clones in the sample, 20% were seen once. V was trimmed by 3 bases and J by 0 bases, leaving 8 bases between them. Germline values: CDR1 SQVTM, CDR2 ANQGSEA. The length of the CDR3 is 14 residues. A few counts support this clone. Its antigen is not known. The chain couples TRBV29-1 to TRBJ2-2, with D tentatively TRBD2 (6 bases). Sequencing used naive CD4+ T cells from blood. This clonotype originated in a woman aged 40 to 49 with type 1 diabetes. The CDR3 loop reads CSVDAGTNTGELFF. The CDR3 DNA reads TGCAGCGTTGACGCGGGGACGAACACCGGGGAGCTGTTTTTT.